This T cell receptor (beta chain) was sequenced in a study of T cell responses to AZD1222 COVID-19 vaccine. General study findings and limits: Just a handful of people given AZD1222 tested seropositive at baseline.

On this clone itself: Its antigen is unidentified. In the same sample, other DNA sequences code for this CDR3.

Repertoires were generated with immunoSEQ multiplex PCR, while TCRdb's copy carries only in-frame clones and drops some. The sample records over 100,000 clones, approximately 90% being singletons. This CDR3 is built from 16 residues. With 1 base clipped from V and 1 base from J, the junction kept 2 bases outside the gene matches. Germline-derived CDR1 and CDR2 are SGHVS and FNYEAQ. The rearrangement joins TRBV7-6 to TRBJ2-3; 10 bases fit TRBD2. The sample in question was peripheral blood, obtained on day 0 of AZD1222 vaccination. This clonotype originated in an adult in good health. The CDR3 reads CASSLGTSGGTDTQYF. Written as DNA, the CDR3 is TGTGCCAGCAGCTTAGGAACTAGCGGGGGCACAGATACGCAGTATTTT.